This T cell receptor (beta chain) was documented in a study of blood T cell repertoires in COVID-19. Whole-study context: The United States, Italy and Spain supplied acute and convalescent COVID-19 samples.

This clone has just a few counts. This CDR3 is built from 14 residues. Trimming took 1 base from V and 6 from J, leaving 14 bases between them. Germline V CDR1 and CDR2: SGHNT, YYREEE (reference sequence). TCRdb's table, derived via immunoSEQ multiplex PCR, lists solely in-frame clones and lacks some. The sample holds 130,000 or so clones, about 90% seen once. Sequenced material: peripheral blood. The chain combines TRBV5-4 with TRBJ2-7, with D uncertain. The receptor's source is a man aged 45-60 years with active COVID-19. CDR3 residues: CASSLRQDLSEQYF. CDR3 sequence (DNA): TGTGCCAGCAGCTTGCGGCAGGATCTCAGCGAGCAGTACTTC.